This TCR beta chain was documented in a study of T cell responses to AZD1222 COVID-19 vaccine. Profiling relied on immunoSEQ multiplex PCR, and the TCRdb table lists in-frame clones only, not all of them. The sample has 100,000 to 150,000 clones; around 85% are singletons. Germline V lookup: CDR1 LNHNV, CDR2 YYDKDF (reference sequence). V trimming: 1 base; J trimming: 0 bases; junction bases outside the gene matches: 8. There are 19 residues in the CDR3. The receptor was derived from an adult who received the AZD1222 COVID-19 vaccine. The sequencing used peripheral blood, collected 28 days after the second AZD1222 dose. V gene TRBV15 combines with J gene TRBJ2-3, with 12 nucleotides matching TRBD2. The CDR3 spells CATSRGLAGVLNSTDTQYF. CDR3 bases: TGTGCCACCAGCAGAGGACTAGCGGGGGTACTCAATAGCACAGATACGCAGTATTTT.